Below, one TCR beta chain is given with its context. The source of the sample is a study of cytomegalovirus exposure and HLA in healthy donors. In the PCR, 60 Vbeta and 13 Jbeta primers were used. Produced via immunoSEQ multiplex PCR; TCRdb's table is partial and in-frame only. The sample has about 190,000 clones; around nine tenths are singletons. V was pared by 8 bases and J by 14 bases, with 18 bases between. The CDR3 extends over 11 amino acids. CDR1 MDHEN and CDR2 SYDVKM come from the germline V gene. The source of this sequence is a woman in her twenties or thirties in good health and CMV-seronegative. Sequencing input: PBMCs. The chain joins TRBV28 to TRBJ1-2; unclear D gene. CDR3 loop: CASGHGQEVTF. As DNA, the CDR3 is TGTGCCAGCGGTCATGGGCAGGAAGTTACCTTC.